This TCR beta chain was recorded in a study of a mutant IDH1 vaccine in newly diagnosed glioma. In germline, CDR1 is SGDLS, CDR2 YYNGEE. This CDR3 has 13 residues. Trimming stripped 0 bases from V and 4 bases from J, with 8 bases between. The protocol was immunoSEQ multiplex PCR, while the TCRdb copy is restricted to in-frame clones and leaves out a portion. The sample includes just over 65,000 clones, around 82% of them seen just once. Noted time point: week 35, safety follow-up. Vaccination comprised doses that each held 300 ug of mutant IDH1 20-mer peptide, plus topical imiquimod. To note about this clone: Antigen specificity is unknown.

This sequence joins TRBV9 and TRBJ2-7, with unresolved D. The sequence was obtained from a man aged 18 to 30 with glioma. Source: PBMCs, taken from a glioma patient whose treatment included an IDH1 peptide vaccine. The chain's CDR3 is CASSVGESYEQYF. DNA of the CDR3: TGTGCCAGCAGCGTAGGGGAAAGTTACGAGCAGTACTTC.